These T cell receptor beta chains were read from a single sample in a study of T cells in tuberculosis. TCRdb's table, derived via immunoSEQ multiplex PCR, lists solely in-frame clones and lacks some. The sample consists of tens of thousands of clones, around 94% of them appearing once. The sample taken for sequencing was PBMCs. The receptors shown here come from a donor between 5 and 29 years old with latent tuberculosis or without tuberculosis infection. Some clones in this sample may be carry-over from other donors' samples. Each CDR3 is given with its conserved first and last residue. A D gene is named only where the DNA matches it firmly. Clone size is given for some rows only: seen once, a few or many times, or a class if the clone is expanded.

>TRBJ1-4|TRBV14|TRBD1|once
CASSQGTGDEKLFF
TGTGCCAGCAGCCAGGGGACAGGGGACGAAAAACTGTTTTTT
>TRBJ2-3|TRBV13|NA|NA
CASSLGPSPGDTQYF
TGTGCCAGCAGCTTAGGCCCTTCTCCCGGGGATACGCAGTATTTT
>TRBJ2-7|TRBV6-1|TRBD1|NA
CASSEWTGGAYEQYF
TGTGCCAGCAGTGAGTGGACAGGGGGAGCCTACGAGCAGTACTTC
>TRBJ2-7|TRBV18|NA|NA
CASSPQQKDEQYF
TGTGCCAGCTCACCACAACAGAAAGACGAGCAGTACTTC
>TRBJ2-7|TRBV27|TRBD1|NA
CASSLTGNSYEQYF
TGTGCCAGCAGTTTGACAGGGAACTCCTACGAGCAGTACTTC
>TRBJ1-1|TRBV9|TRBD1|NA
CASSVTGGLTEAFF
TGTGCCAGCAGCGTGACAGGGGGCCTGACTGAAGCTTTCTTT
>TRBJ1-2|TRBV11-2|NA|NA
CASNPAGNYGYTF
TGTGCCAGCAACCCGGCAGGGAACTATGGCTACACCTTC
>TRBJ2-1|TRBV7-6|NA|NA
CASSKQNIHEQFF
TGTGCCAGCAGCAAGCAAAATATCCATGAGCAGTTCTTC
>TRBJ2-1|TRBV2|NA|NA
CASRERRSSYNEQFF
TGTGCCAGCAGAGAGCGGAGGAGCTCCTACAATGAGCAGTTCTTC
>TRBJ2-7|TRBV7-6|TRBD1|NA
CASSFDRGSTYEQYF
TGTGCCAGCAGCTTCGACAGGGGGTCCACCTACGAGCAGTACTTC
>TRBJ1-2|TRBV27|NA|NA
CASSFLGGTPPYGYTF
TGTGCCAGCAGTTTCTTGGGGGGGACCCCTCCTTATGGCTACACCTTC